These T cell receptor beta chains were read from a single sample in a study of human T cells and chemical hapten exposure. TCRdb re-analysed the RACE reads in MiXCR, keeping a single row per CDR3 protein. Of roughly 380,000 distinct CDR3 sequences detected, 5% to 6.5% appear once; the ten largest clones hold 2% to 3%. The specimen comprised whole blood, sampled in connection with sensitization to the hapten diphenylcyclopropenone (DPC). The receptors derive from a woman in her 50s with alopecia areata. Some clones in this sample may be carry-over from other donors' samples. CDR3s include the opening cysteine and the closing phenylalanine or tryptophan. The D gene is left open where the match is weak. Clone size is given for some rows only: seen once, a few or many times, or a class if the clone is expanded.

j_gene	v_gene	abundance	d_gene	CDR3aa	CDR3nt
TRBJ2-6	TRBV5-4	many	.	CASWSGALGSGANVLTF	TGTGCCAGCTGGTCAGGGGCTTTGGGCTCTGGGGCCAACGTCCTGACTTTC
TRBJ1-6	TRBV20-1	many	.	CSAREREGPTPLHF	TGCAGTGCTAGAGAGAGAGAGGGCCCCACACCCCTCCACTTT
TRBJ2-6	TRBV6-5	many	.	CASSSAGANVLTF	TGTGCCAGCTCCTCCGCTGGGGCCAACGTCCTGACTTTC
TRBJ1-1	TRBV18	many	.	CASSPSGGQTEAFF	TGTGCCAGCTCACCTTCTGGGGGGCAGACTGAAGCTTTCTTT
TRBJ2-3	TRBV5-1	.	.	CASRTSDRDTQYF	TGCGCCAGCAGGACAAGCGATAGAGATACGCAGTATTTT
TRBJ2-3	TRBV11-2	.	TRBD2	CASSLGLARGTDTQYF	TGTGCCAGCAGCCTAGGACTAGCGAGAGGCACAGATACGCAGTATTTT
TRBJ2-4	TRBV20-1	.	.	CSAPTTVVAKNIQYF	TGCAGTGCGCCTACTACCGTGGTAGCCAAAAACATTCAGTACTTC
TRBJ2-7	TRBV4-2	.	TRBD1	CTSSQESGQDRAEQYF	TGTACCAGCAGCCAAGAATCGGGACAGGACAGAGCAGAGCAGTACTTC
TRBJ2-7	TRBV5-1	.	.	CASSLERVLSYEQYF	TGCGCCAGCAGCTTGGAGCGGGTCCTATCCTACGAGCAGTACTTC
TRBJ1-2	TRBV14	few	.	CASSQRTFDGYTF	TGTGCCAGCAGCCAAAGGACCTTCGATGGCTACACCTTC
TRBJ2-7	TRBV29-1	many	TRBD2	CSVAGGRTLSYEQYF	TGCAGCGTTGCAGGCGGGAGGACGCTGTCCTACGAGCAGTACTTC
TRBJ2-3	TRBV21-1	many	.	CDRGLTDTQYF	TGTGACAGGGGGCTAACAGATACGCAGTATTTT
TRBJ2-7	TRBV3-1	.	.	CASSQVGHPTYEQYF	TGTGCCAGCAGCCAAGTCGGGCACCCTACCTACGAGCAGTACTTC
TRBJ2-7	TRBV6-2/TRBV6-3	many	TRBD1	CASSLTGGESYEQYF	TGTGCCAGCAGCCTGACAGGGGGCGAATCCTACGAGCAGTACTTC
TRBJ1-3	TRBV28	few	TRBD1	CASSWGQGRSGNTIYF	TGTGCCAGCAGTTGGGGACAGGGCCGCTCTGGAAACACCATATATTTT
TRBJ2-1	TRBV7-7	.	TRBD2	CASSRTSGRGDNEQFF	TGTGCCAGCAGCCGGACTAGCGGGAGAGGGGACAATGAGCAGTTCTTC
TRBJ2-1	TRBV10-3	many	TRBD2	CAISESAPSGGGYNEQFF	TGTGCCATCAGTGAGTCGGCCCCTAGCGGGGGGGGGTACAATGAGCAGTTCTTC
TRBJ2-3	TRBV10-3	many	TRBD2	CAISASGASTDTQYF	TGTGCCATCAGTGCAAGCGGGGCCAGCACAGATACGCAGTATTTT
TRBJ2-7	TRBV20-1	many	TRBD2	CTGGAPGEQYF	TGCACGGGAGGGGCCCCGGGGGAGCAGTACTTC
TRBJ1-6	TRBV27	many	.	CASYRGKGSPLHF	TGTGCCAGCTATCGGGGTAAGGGCTCACCCCTCCACTTT